This TCR beta chain was sequenced for a study of response to subunit inactivated influenza vaccine. Study results and limitations: A suggestion made by the authors is that each seasonal influenza vaccination recruits few new T cells.

This CDR3 region has 14 residues. Germline assignment: CDR1 LGHDT and CDR2 YNNKEL (reference sequence). V was trimmed by 3 bases and J by 1 base, leaving 9 bases between them. Via MiXCR, TCRdb re-called the RT-PCR reads, giving one row per CDR3 protein. This sample yields about 540,000 distinct CDR3 sequences, of which under 30% are seen a single time; around 2.8% belongs to the top ten. This clonotype turned up a few times. Its antigen is unknown. These records were also assigned to another study, of T cells expressing NK-cell markers. That publication notes: The authors made TCR beta cDNA libraries by 5'RACE template switching. This switching added a universal primer site and UMIs.

The specimen comprised CD4+ T cells sorted from PBMCs, sampled roughly 13 days after vaccination. This chain uses TRBV3-1 with TRBJ1-1; no clear D gene. This TCR was sampled from a man aged 45-65 years who received an inactivated influenza vaccine. CDR3 amino acids: CASSQSTTNTEAFF. CDR3 nucleotide sequence: TGTGCCAGCAGCCAGTCGACCACGAACACTGAAGCTTTCTTT. The variable domain in full, with the rest retrieved from reference TRBV3-1 and TRBJ1-1, is DTAVSQTPKYLVTQMGNDKSIKCEQNLGHDTMYWYKQDSKKFLKIMFSYNNKELIINETVPNRFSPKSPDKAHLNLHINSLELGDSAVYFCASSQSTTNTEAFFGQGTRLTVV.